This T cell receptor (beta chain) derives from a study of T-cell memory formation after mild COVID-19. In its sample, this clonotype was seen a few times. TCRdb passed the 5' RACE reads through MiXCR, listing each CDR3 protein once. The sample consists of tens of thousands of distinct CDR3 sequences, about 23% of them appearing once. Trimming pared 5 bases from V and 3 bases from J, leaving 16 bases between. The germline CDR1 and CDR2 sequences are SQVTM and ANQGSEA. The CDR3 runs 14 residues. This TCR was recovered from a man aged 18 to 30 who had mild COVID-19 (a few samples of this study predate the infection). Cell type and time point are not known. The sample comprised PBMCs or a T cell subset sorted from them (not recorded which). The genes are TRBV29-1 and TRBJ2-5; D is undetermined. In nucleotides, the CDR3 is TGCAGCGTTTATGGTCCCCCAGGAGAAGAGACCCAGTACTTC. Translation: CSVYGPPGEETQYF. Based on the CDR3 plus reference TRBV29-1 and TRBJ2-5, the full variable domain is SAVISQKPSRDICQRGTSLTIQCQVDSQVTMMFWYRQQPGQSLTLIATANQGSEATYESGFVIDKFPISRPNLTFSTLTVSNMSPEDSSIYLCSVYGPPGEETQYFGPGTRLLVL.